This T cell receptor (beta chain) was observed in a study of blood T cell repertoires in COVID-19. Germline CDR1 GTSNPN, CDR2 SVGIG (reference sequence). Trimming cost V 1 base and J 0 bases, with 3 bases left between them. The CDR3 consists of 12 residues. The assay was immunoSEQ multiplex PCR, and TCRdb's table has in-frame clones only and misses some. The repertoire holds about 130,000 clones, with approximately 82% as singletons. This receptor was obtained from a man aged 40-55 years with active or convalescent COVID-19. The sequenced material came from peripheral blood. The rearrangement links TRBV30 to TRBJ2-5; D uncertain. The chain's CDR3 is CAWSDNQETQYF. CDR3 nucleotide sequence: TGTGCCTGGAGTGACAACCAAGAGACCCAGTACTTC.